Each of the 14 T cell receptor beta chains below was sequenced from the same sample in a study of T cells in Graves' hyperthyroidism and ophthalmopathy. The CDR3 regions of TCR beta were amplified from RNA transcripts. RT-PCR in the first round (using the HTBI primer set) targeted the TCR CDR3. TCRdb itself ran the multiplex PCR reads through MiXCR, one entry per CDR3 protein. This sample has 650,000 to 800,000 distinct CDR3 sequences, with just under 45% found just once. Sequencing used peripheral blood or thyroid tissue (not recorded which). These receptors were collected from an adult man with Graves' disease, either hyperthyroidism or ophthalmopathy (not recorded which).

The V call is TRBV19, the J call TRBJ1-5, with D possibly TRBD1 on 5 matching bases. Germline V lookup: CDR1 LNHDA, CDR2 SQIVND (reference sequence). CDR3 size: 17 residues. Trimming removed 6 bases at V and 2 bases at J, with 20 bases between. The CDR3 region has the DNA TGTGCCAGTAGAAGCTCCGTCGCAGGGTGGGGCAATCAGCCCCAGCATTTT. The encoded protein is CASRSSVAGWGNQPQHF.

This clonotype occurred many times. The chain couples TRBV7-2 to TRBJ2-5; the match to TRBD2 covers 7 bases. Germline V lookup: CDR1 SGHTA, CDR2 FQGNSA. This CDR3 has 15 residues. V lost 1 base to trimming and J lost 5 bases; unmatched junction nucleotides: 7. CDR3 amino acids: CASSLVLAAGETQYF. The CDR3, as DNA: TGTGCCAGCAGCTTAGTCCTAGCGGCGGGGGAGACCCAGTACTTC.

In nucleotides, the CDR3 is TGTGCCAGCAGTGAAACCGGACAGTACTATGGCTACACCATATATTTT. This gives the protein CASSETGQYYGYTIYF. V gene TRBV2 combines with J gene TRBJ1-3; a weak D match, TRBD1 (6 bases). Germline V gives CDR1 SNHLY, CDR2 FYNNEI. The CDR3 is 16 residues long. The V end lost 2 bases, the J end lost 8 bases, and 19 bases lay between the germline ends. Combining the CDR3 with reference TRBV2 and TRBJ1-3 gives the whole variable domain EPEVTQTPSHQVTQMGQEVILRCVPISNHLYFYWYRQILGQKVEFLVSFYNNEISEKSEIFDDQFSVERPDGSNFTLKIRSTKLEDSAMYFCASSETGQYYGYTIYFGEGSWLTVV.

The chain recombines TRBV29-1 with TRBJ1-2, with 9 bases identical to TRBD1. Losses at the gene ends were 6 bases for V and 10 bases for J; bases not matched to a gene: 3. This CDR3 is 10 amino acids long. Per the germline V gene, CDR1 is SQVTM and CDR2 is ANQGSEA. The DNA of the CDR3 is TGCAGCGTCCGGGACAGGGACTACACCTTC. Its protein product is CSVRDRDYTF.

This clonotype came up many times. V usage is TRBV2 and J usage is TRBJ2-6; D uncertain. CDR1 and CDR2 from the germline V gene are SNHLY and FYNNEI. This CDR3 is 14 amino acids long. Trimming took off 6 bases at V and 2 bases at J, with 8 bases between the two ends. The CDR3 is CASSLRPGANVLTF. The CDR3 region has the DNA TGTGCCAGCAGCCTCCGTCCTGGGGCCAACGTCCTGACTTTC.

This clonotype was observed at least ten times. At one of its ends the junction is not consistent with the germline gene, which may arise from a read error. This rearrangement joins TRBV10-3 to TRBJ2-5; D might be TRBD1 (5 bases). Germline V gene sequence: CDR1 ENHRY, CDR2 SYGVKD. This CDR3 contains 12 residues. The CDR3 coding sequence is TGTGCCAGCAGTGGACAAGGCGAGACCCAGTACTTC. Translation: CASSGQGETQYF.

A few counts support this clonotype. J is TRBJ2-2 and V is TRBV10-3; no clear D gene. Trimming stripped 4 bases from V and 4 bases from J, with 13 bases between. This CDR3 spans 15 amino acids. Germline-derived CDR1 and CDR2 are ENHRY and SYGVKD. CDR3 residues: CAISGSSPGTGELFF. The CDR3, as DNA: TGTGCCATCAGTGGCTCGAGCCCGGGCACCGGGGAGCTGTTTTTT.

This clonotype was seen repeatedly, ten times or more. V usage is TRBV29-1 and J usage is TRBJ1-2, with TRBD1 as a possible D gene (5 bases). The CDR3 sequence is 15 residues long. V lost 7 bases to trimming and J lost 5 bases, with 23 bases between them. The V gene's germline CDR1 is SQVTM and CDR2 ANQGSEA. The CDR3 region has the DNA TGCAGCGCCTGGGGACGACGAAGAGAGGAGTATGGCTACACCTTC. Protein: CSAWGRRREEYGYTF.

Notes on this clonotype: A much larger clone differs from this one at a single base, so this may be a read error. The chain recombines TRBV24-1 with TRBJ2-7, with D perhaps being TRBD1 or TRBD2 (5 bases each). The length of the CDR3 is 12 residues. Looked up from germline, CDR1 is KGHDR and CDR2 is SFDVKD. The ends were cut back, 3 bases at V and 5 bases at J, with 7 bases in the middle. Written as DNA, the CDR3 is TGTGCCACCAGTGATCCGGGACACGAGCAGTACTTC. Translating it yields CATSDPGHEQYF.

This clonotype was observed at least ten times. This sequence joins TRBV10-3 and TRBJ1-2; 7 bases agree with TRBD1. Per the germline V gene, CDR1 is ENHRY and CDR2 is SYGVKD. After removal of 3 bases from V and 4 bases from J, the junction contained 11 bases not matched to a gene. The length of the CDR3 is 16 residues. CDR3 sequence: CAISDGEQGLSYGYTF. Here the CDR3 DNA reads TGTGCCATCAGTGATGGAGAACAGGGGTTGAGCTATGGCTACACCTTC.

The table lists this clonotype with a count of one. The chain uses TRBV14 and TRBJ1-2; D remains unclear. This CDR3 has 13 residues. Trimming took 6 bases from V and 7 from J, leaving 15 bases between them. Germline-derived CDR1 and CDR2 are SGHDN and FVKESK. The CDR3 sequence: CASSSPGRFGYTF. The CDR3 coding sequence is TGTGCCAGCAGTTCGCCGGGGAGGTTTGGCTACACCTTC.

This clonotype was seen more than once but under ten times. This rearrangement joins TRBV20-1 to TRBJ1-2, with D perhaps matching TRBD1 (6 bases). The CDR3 has 15 residues. Germline assignment: CDR1 DFQATT and CDR2 SNEGSKA (reference sequence). Between the trimmed V and J ends, which lost 0 bases and 7 bases, there was a span of 18 bases. CDR3 nucleotide sequence: TGCAGTGCTAGAGATGCACAGGGACATTACTCTGGCTACACCTTC. Translation gives CSARDAQGHYSGYTF.

This rearrangement joins TRBV7-9 to TRBJ1-4; D gene unclear. Deletions cut 1 base from V and 6 bases from J, with 6 bases between. Germline V gene lookup returns CDR1 SEHNR and CDR2 FQNEAQ (reference sequence). CDR3 length: 13 amino acids. The CDR3 sequence is CASSLGRYEKLFF. CDR3 in DNA: TGTGCCAGCAGCTTAGGCCGATATGAAAAACTGTTTTTT.

The chain has TRBV20-1 and TRBJ1-5; 7 bases map to TRBD1. V trimming: 8 bases; J trimming: 0 bases; junction bases outside the gene matches: 7. Germline values: CDR1 DFQATT, CDR2 SNEGSKA (reference sequence). The CDR3 extends over 14 amino acids. The CDR3 DNA reads TGCAGTAGGCTAGGGGGCATTAGCAATCAGCCCCAGCATTTT. It codes for CSRLGGISNQPQHF.